This T cell receptor beta chain was captured in a study of T cell repertoires in cytomegalovirus infection. Study-wide background: CMV epitopes, recently identified HLA-C-restricted and well-studied HLA-B-restricted, were used. Indications of both CMV infection and matching HLA type were provided by public TCR beta signatures. Study-wide points: Identification of carriers of CMV plus the relevant HLA was achieved through cumulative public TCR beta family frequency. Clonotypes of TCR beta that were HLA-C-restricted and CMV-specific dominated the ex vivo response.

As for this clonotype: What it binds is not known.

TCRdb re-called the reads through MiXCR, storing one row per CDR3 protein. The sample records roughly 730,000 distinct CDR3 sequences, approximately 33% being singletons. Specimen: cultured PBMCs, collected from culture after CMV antigen stimulation. The source of this sequence is a human donor in good health (CMV status not recorded). Some clones in this sample may be carry-over from other donors' samples.

The CDR3 sequence: CASSGPPTGRYEQYF. The CDR3 DNA reads as TGTGCCAGCAGTGGGCCCCCGACAGGACGGTACGAGCAGTACTTC. The J gene is TRBJ2-7, the V gene TRBV6-1; weak D call: TRBD1 (6 bases). Trimming cost V 4 bases and J 4 bases, with 17 bases left between them. The germline V gene has CDR1 MNHNS and CDR2 SASEGT. This CDR3 spans 15 amino acids.